This T cell receptor beta chain was observed in a study of OX40 agonist ivuxolimab in advanced cancers. On the study more broadly: Participants averaged approximately 61 years of age (range roughly 23 to 79) and were about 85% male.

This table comes from immunoSEQ multiplex PCR, and its TCRdb copy is limited to in-frame clones, with some not included. The data hold thousands of clones, with 70% to 75% observed a single time. Study results and limitations: Circulating CD4+ and CD8+ T cells showed clonal expansion by week 6 at 0.1 to 3.0 mg/kg. Some nonresponders also had low normalized T-cell clonal expansion. Among patients with partial responses at 0.1-3.0 mg/kg, clonal expansion was among the lowest.

This CDR3 region has 19 residues. The V end was cut by 5 bases, the J end by 7 bases, with 30 bases between. Germline CDR1 is SNHLY and CDR2 is FYNNEI. This clone has just one count. Its cognate antigen is unknown. The source is an adult with an advanced solid tumor such as melanoma, head and neck, liver or kidney cancer. The sample was CD4+ or CD8+ T cells sorted from blood, taken in a trial of the OX40 agonist ivuxolimab. The V call is TRBV2, the J call TRBJ1-5; D is possibly TRBD1 (6 bases). The CDR3 loop reads CASSPPLWSTGTSNQPQHF. CDR3 nucleotides: TGTGCCAGCAGTCCCCCCCTCTGGTCGACAGGCACTTCGAACCAGCCCCAGCATTTT.